Below are 23 T cell receptor beta chains sequenced from a single sample in a study of yellow fever vaccine responses in identical twins. TCRdb re-derived calls from the RT-PCR reads in MiXCR, one entry per CDR3 protein. The table records tens of thousands of distinct CDR3 sequences, 50% to 75% of them present only once. This material consisted of T cells from blood (PBMCs), unsorted or a sorted subset (not recorded which), taken before or after yellow fever vaccination (not recorded which). The receptors were gathered from a woman under 30 who received the yellow fever vaccine.

J is TRBJ2-2 and V is TRBV18; weak D call: TRBD1 (5 bases). Germline loops: CDR1 KGHSH, CDR2 LQKENI. The V gene lost 6 bases and the J gene lost 7 bases, with 18 bases spanning the gap. The CDR3 runs to 15 residues. CDR3 amino acids: CASSLQEQRIGELFF. Written as DNA, the CDR3 is TGTGCCAGCTCCTTACAGGAACAGAGGATCGGGGAGCTGTTTTTT.

The CDR3 region is CASSEDITTEAFF. CDR3 coding DNA: TGTGCCAGCAGTGAGGACATAACCACTGAAGCTTTCTTT. This chain joins TRBV6-1 and TRBJ1-1, with a weak D call TRBD1 (5 bases). This CDR3 has 13 amino acids. Germline V gives CDR1 MNHNS, CDR2 SASEGT. Between the trimmed V and J ends, which lost 3 bases and 4 bases, there was a span of 9 bases.

V usage is TRBV4-2 and J usage is TRBJ2-3; D is possibly TRBD1 (5 bases). The CDR3 length is 17 residues. The V end lost 4 bases, the J end lost 0 bases, and 17 bases lay between the germline ends. Germline CDR1 is LGHNA and CDR2 is YNFKEQ. The CDR3 is CASSRRVGQGSTDTQYF. CDR3 coding DNA: TGTGCCAGCAGCCGAAGGGTTGGGCAGGGAAGCACAGATACGCAGTATTTT.

This chain links TRBV5-1 with TRBJ2-3, with D unresolved. This CDR3 comprises 17 residues. Trimming removed 0 bases from V and 0 bases from J, with 14 bases in between. CDR1 is SGHRS, CDR2 YFSETQ, per germline. The CDR3 nucleotides read TGCGCCAGCAGCTTGGTGGGCGGTTCAGCTAGCACAGATACGCAGTATTTT. It yields the protein CASSLVGGSASTDTQYF.

V gene TRBV12-3 or TRBV12-4 combines with J gene TRBJ2-7; 10 bases fit TRBD2. This CDR3 is built from 16 residues. Unmatched junction bases numbered 12, after V lost 4 bases and J lost 6 bases. CDR3 in amino acids: CASSSGLAGVSREQYF. The CDR3 coding sequence is TGTGCCAGCAGTTCCGGTCTAGCGGGAGTTTCGCGCGAGCAGTACTTC.

The rearrangement links TRBV2 to TRBJ2-3, with D uncertain. The CDR3 length is 15 residues. CDR1 SNHLY and CDR2 FYNNEI come from the germline V gene. Trimming took 1 base from V and 6 from J, leaving 14 bases between them. CDR3 nucleotides: TGTGCCAGCAGTGAAGAGAGGAAAGTGGTGGATACGCAGTATTTT. This sequence encodes CASSEERKVVDTQYF. Drawing the rest from reference TRBV2 and TRBJ2-3, the complete variable domain is EPEVTQTPSHQVTQMGQEVILRCVPISNHLYFYWYRQILGQKVEFLVSFYNNEISEKSEIFDDQFSVERPDGSNFTLKIRSTKLEDSAMYFCASSEERKVVDTQYFGPGTRLTVL.

This clonotype has only a few counts. The CDR3 bases are TGCGCCAGCAGCCATGGGCTTCTGAGGGACACCGGGGAGCTGTTTTTT. Residues: CASSHGLLRDTGELFF. This rearrangement joins TRBV5-1 to TRBJ2-2, with D perhaps TRBD2 (5 bases). Germline values: CDR1 SGHRS, CDR2 YFSETQ. The V gene lost 4 bases and the J gene lost 3 bases, with 16 bases spanning the gap. This CDR3 region has 16 residues.

This clonotype was observed a handful of times. This sequence joins TRBV18 and TRBJ2-2; TRBD1 is a possible D gene (6 bases). The V gene's germline CDR1 is KGHSH and CDR2 LQKENI. Trimming took 6 bases from V and 0 from J, leaving 14 bases between them. CDR3 length: 16 residues. The DNA for the CDR3 is TGTGCCAGCTCGCGAACAGGGTCGACGAACACCGGGGAGCTGTTTTTT. This codes for CASSRTGSTNTGELFF.

This chain joins TRBV7-9 and TRBJ2-1; 9 bases align to TRBD1. Germline lookup yields CDR1 SEHNR and CDR2 FQNEAQ (reference sequence). CDR3 length: 15 amino acids. V lost 6 bases to trimming and J lost 5 bases; unmatched junction nucleotides: 8. The CDR3 sequence is CASRPGTGIHNEQFF. CDR3 bases: TGTGCCAGCAGACCCGGGACAGGGATTCACAATGAGCAGTTCTTC.

This clonotype occurred once. The gene calls are TRBV14 and TRBJ2-1; no clear D gene. Trimming removed 1 base at V and 0 bases at J, with 10 bases between. The germline gives CDR1 SGHDN, CDR2 FVKESK. CDR3 length: 16 residues. For the CDR3, the DNA is TGTGCCAGCAGCCAAGTGTGGAGCGACTCCTACAATGAGCAGTTCTTC. Translating it yields CASSQVWSDSYNEQFF.

The chain recombines TRBV7-3 with TRBJ2-1, with TRBD2 matching over 8 bases. Germline loops: CDR1 SGHTA, CDR2 FQGTGA. V lost 2 bases to trimming and J lost 8 bases; unmatched junction nucleotides: 5. This CDR3 spans 14 amino acids. The CDR3 nucleotides are TGTGCCAGCAGCTTATCGGGAGGGAGGGATGAGCAGTTCTTC. Translation: CASSLSGGRDEQFF.

The table lists this clonotype with a few counts. CDR3 in DNA: TGCGCCAGCAGTACCGGGACAGGGGCCTACGAGCAGTACGTC. It is translated as CASSTGTGAYEQYV. V and J are TRBV10-2 and TRBJ2-7, with TRBD1 matching over 10 bases. The CDR3 is 14 amino acids. With V trimmed by 5 bases and J by 2 bases, 3 bases remained unmatched. Germline V lookup: CDR1 WSHSY, CDR2 SAAADI.

A word on this clonotype: The CDR3 end shows no conserved phenylalanine or tryptophan, and so a read error is likely. No DNA is shown, since the ends of the CDR3 on it are uncertain; the CDR3 is the one TCRdb lists. The chain couples TRBV7-9 to TRBJ1-1; the table's D gene call, TRBD1, was not cross checked with the DNA. From germline, CDR1 is SEHNR and CDR2 FQNEAQ (reference sequence). With termini counted, the CDR3 has 12 amino acids. The CDR3: CASSARSMTGDI.

This chain uses TRBV11-1 with TRBJ1-1, with 7 bases that match TRBD1. Germline V gene sequence: CDR1 SGHAT, CDR2 FQDESV (reference sequence). The CDR3 is made up of 11 amino acids. The V gene end was trimmed by 5 bases and the J gene end by 7 bases; junction bases not matched to a gene: 1. CDR3 DNA sequence: TGTGCCAGCAGCCGGGACAGTGAAGCTTTCTTT. It encodes CASSRDSEAFF.

The chain is built from TRBV29-1 and TRBJ1-2; weak D call: TRBD1 (5 bases). The CDR3 has 11 amino acids. The V and J ends lost 5 bases and 9 bases respectively, with 13 bases between them. From germline, CDR1 is SQVTM and CDR2 ANQGSEA. CDR3 sequence: CSVMVGVRYTF. CDR3 coding DNA: TGCAGCGTTATGGTGGGGGTTCGCTACACCTTC.

This clonotype was seen a handful of times. This sequence joins TRBV5-1 and TRBJ2-7; the match to TRBD1 covers 9 bases. There are 14 residues in the CDR3. Per germline, CDR1 SGHRS and CDR2 YFSETQ. After removal of 3 bases from V and 6 bases from J, the junction contained 7 bases not matched to a gene. The CDR3 is CASSSGQGFGEQYF. The CDR3, as DNA: TGCGCCAGCAGCTCGGGACAGGGCTTTGGCGAGCAGTACTTC.

The chain recombines TRBV29-1 with TRBJ2-1, with 7 bases identical to TRBD1. This CDR3 comprises 13 residues. The V segment lost 3 bases and the J segment 8 bases; nucleotides outside the gene matches: 7. The germline gives CDR1 SQVTM, CDR2 ANQGSEA. CDR3 region: CSVDRTGADEQFF. CDR3 sequence (DNA): TGCAGCGTTGATCGCACAGGGGCAGATGAGCAGTTCTTC.

This clonotype was found a few times. The genes are TRBV5-1 and TRBJ1-5; possible D gene TRBD1, 5 bases. The germline gives CDR1 SGHRS, CDR2 YFSETQ. The CDR3 is 17 amino acids. Trimming stripped 0 bases from V and 4 bases from J, with 17 bases between. The CDR3 DNA follows: TGCGCCAGCAGCTTGGTTGGAGGCAGGGTTGGTAATCAGCCCCAGCATTTT. This sequence encodes CASSLVGGRVGNQPQHF.

This clonotype was observed a handful of times. This rearrangement joins TRBV5-1 to TRBJ2-2; D remains ambiguous. The length of the CDR3 is 14 residues. V dropped 0 bases and J dropped 6 bases, with 9 bases sitting between them. From germline, CDR1 is SGHRS and CDR2 YFSETQ. DNA of the CDR3: TGCGCCAGCAGCTTGGAGGCGCTAGCCGGGGAGCTGTTTTTT. Its translation: CASSLEALAGELFF.

This clonotype was detected only once. This chain links TRBV9 with TRBJ2-7; 7 nucleotides align to TRBD1. Germline V gene lookup returns CDR1 SGDLS and CDR2 YYNGEE. The length of the CDR3 is 16 residues. Trimming took 0 bases from V and 3 from J; bases not matched to a gene: 9. CDR3 protein: CASSVGPGQTNYEQYF. CDR3 nucleotide sequence: TGTGCCAGCAGCGTAGGGCCGGGACAGACGAACTACGAGCAGTACTTC.

The chain uses TRBV10-1 and TRBJ2-1, with D perhaps matching TRBD1 or TRBD2 (6 bases each). V was pared by 4 bases and J by 6 bases, with 16 bases between. Germline CDR1 WNHNN, CDR2 SYGVQD (reference sequence). The CDR3 has 15 residues. The CDR3 protein is CASSAGGTGANEQFF. The CDR3 bases are TGCGCCAGCAGTGCGGGCGGGACGGGGGCCAATGAGCAGTTCTTC.

This CDR3 is CASSFTERDPLHF. The CDR3 DNA reads TGTGCCAGCAGCTTTACAGAAAGGGATCCCCTCCACTTT. The chain employs TRBV12-1 and TRBJ1-6. TRBV12-1 constitutes a pseudogene. The CDR3 contains 13 residues.

This clonotype has more than one count but fewer than ten. This chain links TRBV10-1 with TRBJ1-5; D call uncertain. Trimming left V 4 bases short and J 4 bases short, with 8 bases between. The CDR3 runs to 13 residues. The germline CDR1 and CDR2 sequences are WNHNN and SYGVQD (reference sequence). Here the CDR3 reads CASSAVQNQPQHF. In DNA form, the CDR3 reads TGCGCCAGCAGTGCAGTCCAAAATCAGCCCCAGCATTTT.